The 16 T cell receptor beta chains in this list originate from one sample, sequenced in a study of early T cells in non-severe SARS-CoV-2 infection. TCRdb called the 5' RACE reads again in MiXCR, with one record for every CDR3 protein. Of tens of thousands of distinct CDR3 sequences detected, 6% to 7% appear once; the ten largest clones hold roughly 4%. Sequenced: whole blood. All receptors come from an adult who was a healthcare worker with PCR-confirmed SARS-CoV-2 infection or an uninfected control (not recorded which).

The chain employs TRBV7-6 and TRBJ1-2; TRBD1 matches at 9 bases. This CDR3 is 13 amino acids long. The germline gives CDR1 SGHVS, CDR2 FNYEAQ. J gave up 7 bases and V 5 bases, and 5 bases lay outside the gene matches. CDR3 DNA: TGTGCCAGCAGCGTCATACAGGGGGCTGGCTACACCTTC. The encoded protein is CASSVIQGAGYTF.

This chain connects TRBV11-2 to TRBJ2-1; 8 bases fit TRBD2. The CDR3 extends over 17 amino acids. Germline V gene data show CDR1 as SGHAT and CDR2 as FQNNGV. V gave up 1 base and J gave up 6 bases; unmatched junction bases: 11. CDR3 residues: CASSLVSGRGGSNEQFF. CDR3 in DNA: TGTGCCAGCAGCTTAGTAAGTGGCCGGGGGGGATCCAATGAGCAGTTCTTC.

The table lists this clonotype with a few counts. The chain uses TRBV18 and TRBJ2-5; no clear D gene. The CDR3 loop spans 13 amino acids. The germline V gene has CDR1 KGHSH and CDR2 LQKENI. Trimming stripped 3 bases from V and 1 base from J, with 6 bases between. The CDR3, as DNA: TGTGCCAGCTCACCCTTCCGCCAAGAGACCCAGTACTTC. Translated, it gives CASSPFRQETQYF.

The chain is built from TRBV28 and TRBJ2-7; 8 nucleotides agree with TRBD1. V shed 6 bases and J 2 bases; nucleotides not matched to a gene: 12. Looked up from germline, CDR1 is MDHEN and CDR2 is SYDVKM. The CDR3 is made up of 16 amino acids. The DNA of the CDR3 is TGTGCCAGCAGCCTAGAGGACAGGGAAGCAACCTACGAGCAGTACTTC. Protein: CASSLEDREATYEQYF. The variable domain in full, with the rest retrieved from reference TRBV28 and TRBJ2-7, is DVKVTQSSRYLVKRTGEKVFLECVQDMDHENMFWYRQDPGLGLRLIYFSYDVKMKEKGDIPEGYSVSREKKERFSLILESASTNQTSMYLCASSLEDREATYEQYFGPGTRLTVT.

This clonotype was detected ten times or more. The genes are TRBV6-5 and TRBJ2-1, with 10 bases identical to TRBD2. This CDR3 has 16 amino acids. The trim removed 6 bases at V and 0 bases at J, leaving 5 bases unmatched. The germline gives CDR1 MNHEY, CDR2 SVGAGI. The DNA of the CDR3 is TGTGCCAGCAGGAGGACTAGCGGCAACTCCTACAATGAGCAGTTCTTC. Protein: CASRRTSGNSYNEQFF.

The rearrangement joins TRBV6-5 to TRBJ1-4, with a possible D match to TRBD1 (6 bases). Germline loops: CDR1 MNHEY, CDR2 SVGAGI. The CDR3 runs to 14 residues. Trimming removed 6 bases from V and 8 bases from J, with 16 bases in between. The CDR3, as DNA: TGTGCCAGCAGCTTCGAGGGGGGGTGGGAAAAACTGTTTTTT. Its translation: CASSFEGGWEKLFF.

This clonotype was recorded a few times. The gene calls are TRBV23-1 and TRBJ1-1, with D uncertain. TRBV23-1 is an open reading frame whose function is uncertain. The germline V and J ends were trimmed by 4 bases and 10 bases, with 19 bases remaining between them. The CDR3 is made up of 14 amino acids. Written as DNA, the CDR3 is TGCGCCAGCAGTCCCCCCCGACCGGCGGATGGAGCTTTCTTT. Its translation is CASSPPRPADGAFF.

This clonotype was detected many times. This chain links TRBV6-5 with TRBJ2-7; 9 nucleotides line up with TRBD1. The germline CDR1 and CDR2 sequences are MNHEY and SVGAGI. The CDR3 totals 14 residues. Trimming took 4 bases from V and 5 from J; bases not matched to a gene: 6. CDR3 amino acids: CASSLDRGDDEQYF. The DNA for the CDR3 is TGTGCCAGCAGTTTGGACAGGGGTGACGACGAGCAGTACTTC.

This clonotype occurred many times. This chain joins TRBV12-3 or TRBV12-4 and TRBJ1-1, with D possibly matching TRBD1 (6 bases). This CDR3 is built from 17 residues. V lost 7 bases and J 1 base, leaving 22 bases between the germline ends. The chain's CDR3 is CASNKKFTGSENTEAFF. The CDR3 DNA sequence: TGTGCCAGCAATAAGAAATTTACAGGGAGCGAGAACACTGAAGCTTTCTTT.

The V call is TRBV3-1, the J call TRBJ2-2, with D possibly being TRBD1 (6 bases). Trimming took 1 base from V and 1 from J, leaving 7 bases between them. CDR3 length: 15 residues. Germline-derived CDR1 and CDR2 are LGHDT and YNNKEL (reference sequence). The CDR3 nucleotides read TGTGCCAGCAGCCAAGGGACAGTGAACACCGGGGAGCTGTTTTTT. Protein: CASSQGTVNTGELFF.

This clonotype was found many times. This chain links TRBV6-6 with TRBJ1-1; D is possibly TRBD1 (5 bases). V dropped 11 bases and J dropped 4 bases, with 14 bases sitting between them. Germline CDR1 is MNHNY and CDR2 is SVGAGI (reference sequence). The CDR3 length is 12 residues. The CDR3 sequence is CAEGEGGTEAFF. The CDR3 DNA follows: TGTGCCGAAGGGGAAGGTGGCACTGAAGCTTTCTTT.

This clonotype was recorded many times. V usage is TRBV7-9 and J usage is TRBJ2-7; D is ambiguous. Trimming stripped 5 bases from V and 5 bases from J, with 10 bases between. This CDR3 spans 12 amino acids. Per germline, CDR1 SEHNR and CDR2 FQNEAQ (reference sequence). The CDR3 reads CASSGQADEQYF. CDR3 sequence (DNA): TGTGCCAGCAGCGGGCAGGCCGACGAGCAGTACTTC.

This clonotype occurred many times. The genes are TRBV20-1 and TRBJ1-1; D call uncertain. Trimming took 3 bases from V and 3 from J, leaving 5 bases between them. This CDR3 has 11 residues. Germline V gene data show CDR1 as DFQATT and CDR2 as SNEGSKA (reference sequence). The CDR3: CSARIHTEAFF. The CDR3 coding sequence is TGCAGTGCTAGGATTCACACTGAAGCTTTCTTT.

This clonotype was counted many times. This chain uses TRBV18 with TRBJ2-1; TRBD2 might be the D (6 bases). V was cut by 0 bases and J by 5 bases, with 8 bases left in between. Germline V gene lookup returns CDR1 KGHSH and CDR2 LQKENI. This CDR3 spans 14 amino acids. The CDR3: CASSPPRGHNEQFF. CDR3 DNA: TGTGCCAGCTCACCACCGCGGGGTCACAATGAGCAGTTCTTC. The full variable domain, in which reference TRBV18 and TRBJ2-1 provide the parts outside the CDR3, is NAGVMQNPRHLVRRRGQEARLRCSPMKGHSHVYWYRQLPEEGLKFMVYLQKENIIDESGMPKERFSAEFPKEGPSILRIQQVVRGDSAAYFCASSPPRGHNEQFFGPGTRLTVL.

This rearrangement joins TRBV29-1 to TRBJ1-3, with D maybe TRBD1 (5 bases). CDR1 is SQVTM and CDR2 is ANQGSEA in the germline V gene. The germline V and J ends were trimmed by 4 bases and 3 bases, with 10 bases remaining between them. The CDR3 contains 13 residues. The CDR3 reads CSVGAGIGNTIYF. The CDR3 coding sequence is TGCAGCGTTGGTGCAGGGATTGGAAACACCATATATTTT.

This clonotype was seen repeatedly, ten times or more. V is TRBV6-5 and J is TRBJ2-5; D unresolved. This CDR3 comprises 14 residues. V was clipped by 6 bases and J by 2 bases, with 13 bases between them. The germline V gene has CDR1 MNHEY and CDR2 SVGAGI. The CDR3 DNA is TGTGCCAGCAGCCCCGCCTTAGGGCAAGAGACCCAGTACTTC. Amino acid sequence: CASSPALGQETQYF.